The next 32 T cell receptor beta chains were all read from a single sample in a study of sequential checkpoint blockade in melanoma. Produced via immunoSEQ multiplex PCR; TCRdb's table is partial and in-frame only. Among about 5,100 clones, around 21% were seen once, and the ten largest hold 15% to 20%. This sample's treatment: randomized to nivolumab then ipilimumab (arm A) or the reverse (arm B). The sample consisted of tumor tissue (inferred from file names), taken from a patient given nivolumab and ipilimumab in sequence. Receptor source: a human donor with melanoma.

The J gene is TRBJ2-1, the V gene TRBV29-1, with D possibly matching TRBD1 (6 bases). V was cut by 1 base and J by 1 base, with 14 bases left in between. Germline V gives CDR1 SQVTM, CDR2 ANQGSEA. The CDR3 contains 16 residues. The chain's CDR3 is CSVEGPDRYSYNEQFF. Written as DNA, the CDR3 is TGCAGCGTTGAAGGGCCAGACAGGTATTCCTACAATGAGCAGTTCTTC.

The chain has TRBV18 and TRBJ2-7; D is ambiguous. V lost 7 bases, J lost 1 base, and 11 bases lay in between. Germline assignment: CDR1 KGHSH and CDR2 LQKENI. This CDR3 is 13 amino acids long. The CDR3 DNA sequence: TGTGCCAGCTGTCGAGAGGTGTCCTACGAGCAGTACTTC. The encoded protein is CASCREVSYEQYF.

This clone is medium-sized (0.01 to 0.1%) in the sample. J is TRBJ2-7 and V is TRBV4-1; the match to TRBD2 covers 7 bases. The CDR3 sequence is 16 residues long. V dropped 3 bases and J dropped 1; count of bases not matched to a gene: 9. Germline loops: CDR1 MGHRA, CDR2 YSYEKL. CDR3 nucleotide sequence: TGCGCCAGCAGCCATGCAGTAACGGGGGGATCCTACGAGCAGTACTTC. Its translation is CASSHAVTGGSYEQYF.

The chain recombines TRBV14 with TRBJ2-7; 7 positions match TRBD2. Unmatched junction bases numbered 12, after V lost 4 bases and J lost 0 bases. Germline V gene data show CDR1 as SGHDN and CDR2 as FVKESK. There are 17 residues in the CDR3. The CDR3 DNA follows: TGTGCCAGCAGCCCACGGGCGGGGGTCAGGAGCTCCTACGAGCAGTACTTC. This sequence encodes CASSPRAGVRSSYEQYF.

The CDR3 DNA follows: TGTGCCAGCTCACCACTCCATCAAACTGAAGCTTTCTTT. Translation gives CASSPLHQTEAFF. The genes are TRBV18 and TRBJ1-1; no firm D call. The CDR3 is 13 amino acids. V was clipped by 1 base and J by 5 bases, with 8 bases between them. The V gene's germline CDR1 is KGHSH and CDR2 LQKENI.

The V gene is TRBV9, the J gene TRBJ2-1, with 7 bases lining up with TRBD2. This CDR3 region has 15 residues. V shed 1 base and J 6 bases; nucleotides not matched to a gene: 7. CDR1 and CDR2 (germline): SGDLS, YYNGEE. The CDR3 here is CASSVWGQRGNEQFF. DNA of the CDR3: TGTGCCAGCAGCGTATGGGGCCAGCGGGGCAATGAGCAGTTCTTC. Based on the CDR3 plus reference TRBV9 and TRBJ2-1, the full variable domain is DSGVTQTPKHLITATGQRVTLRCSPRSGDLSVYWYQQSLDQGLQFLIQYYNGEERAKGNILERFSAQQFPDLHSELNLSSLELGDSALYFCASSVWGQRGNEQFFGPGTRLTVL.

This clone was recorded at least ten times. The chain links TRBV6-8 to TRBJ2-1; TRBD1 matches at 7 bases. In germline, CDR1 is MNHGY, CDR2 SAAAGT. The CDR3 is made up of 15 amino acids. After removal of 7 bases from V and 2 bases from J, the junction contained 8 bases not matched to a gene. The CDR3 loop reads CASTPGGQAYNEQFF. CDR3 nucleotide sequence: TGTGCCAGCACCCCAGGGGGACAAGCCTACAATGAGCAGTTCTTC.

The gene calls are TRBV5-1 and TRBJ1-1; no firm D call. The germline V gene has CDR1 SGHRS and CDR2 YFSETQ. V was pared by 4 bases and J by 3 bases, with 13 bases between. The CDR3 has 14 amino acids. CDR3 sequence (DNA): TGCGCCAGCAGCCCCGAAGGGTGGGACACTGAAGCTTTCTTT. Translation gives CASSPEGWDTEAFF.

CDR3 nucleotide sequence: TGCAGCGTTGAAGATGACACTAGCGGGGCCTACGAGCAGTACTTC. It codes for CSVEDDTSGAYEQYF. The chain is built from TRBV29-1 and TRBJ2-7, with 10 bases that match TRBD2. The CDR3 length is 15 residues. V trimming: 0 bases; J trimming: 2 bases; junction bases outside the gene matches: 4. Germline lookup yields CDR1 SQVTM and CDR2 ANQGSEA.

This sequence joins TRBV28 and TRBJ2-1; D remains ambiguous. The CDR3 contains 12 residues. Trimming stripped 9 bases from V and 10 bases from J, with 16 bases between. Germline assignment: CDR1 MDHEN and CDR2 SYDVKM. CDR3: CASAWASPEQFF. CDR3 DNA sequence: TGTGCCAGTGCCTGGGCCTCCCCAGAGCAGTTCTTC.

The chain recombines TRBV19 with TRBJ1-1; no reliable D call. This CDR3 has 13 residues. Trimming removed 5 bases at V and 11 bases at J, with 18 bases between. Per the germline V gene, CDR1 is LNHDA and CDR2 is SQIVND (reference sequence). The CDR3 here is CASSPGPALRAFF. The CDR3 nucleotides read TGTGCCAGTAGTCCTGGGCCAGCGCTTCGGGCTTTCTTT.

At least ten counts were recorded for this clone. The DNA of the CDR3 is TGTGCCAGCAGCGTGGCAGGGGCCTATTACAATGAGCAGTTCTTC. Its protein is CASSVAGAYYNEQFF. The chain recombines TRBV9 with TRBJ2-1, with a tentative D call TRBD1 (6 bases). From germline, CDR1 is SGDLS and CDR2 YYNGEE. This CDR3 is built from 15 residues. The V end lost 2 bases, the J end lost 4 bases, and 13 bases lay between the germline ends.

The J gene is TRBJ1-5, the V gene TRBV10-2; no reliable D call. The length of the CDR3 is 15 residues. Trimming took 7 bases from V and 0 from J, leaving 13 bases between them. The V gene's germline CDR1 is WSHSY and CDR2 SAAADI. In DNA, the CDR3 is TGCGCCAGCACCGAGGAACTATATAGCAATCAGCCCCAGCATTTT. Its protein product is CASTEELYSNQPQHF.

J is TRBJ2-1 and V is TRBV11-3, with a possible D match to TRBD1 (6 bases). The germline gives CDR1 SGHNT, CDR2 YENEEA. The germline V and J ends were trimmed by 5 bases and 6 bases, with 17 bases remaining between them. The CDR3 is 15 residues long. CDR3 region: CASSPMTGGGNEQFF. DNA of the CDR3: TGTGCCAGCAGCCCCATGACAGGTGGAGGCAATGAGCAGTTCTTC.

The CDR3 nucleotides read TGCGCCAGCAGCCCGGGGACAGACTTCCAAGAGACCCAGTACTTC. The encoded protein is CASSPGTDFQETQYF. The V call is TRBV5-1, the J call TRBJ2-5; 7 bases match TRBD1. The CDR3 loop spans 15 amino acids. Germline lookup yields CDR1 SGHRS and CDR2 YFSETQ. The trim removed 4 bases at V and 1 base at J, leaving 7 bases unmatched.

This clone has just a few counts. This chain joins TRBV9 and TRBJ2-7, with D maybe TRBD2 (6 bases). Looked up from germline, CDR1 is SGDLS and CDR2 is YYNGEE. The CDR3 runs to 14 residues. Deletions cut 4 bases from V and 3 bases from J, with 14 bases between. The CDR3 DNA reads as TGTGCCAGCAGCCCCGGGGGTTCCCTCTACGAGCAGTACTTC. This sequence encodes CASSPGGSLYEQYF.

The gene calls are TRBV28 and TRBJ2-3; unclear D gene. This CDR3 comprises 13 residues. The germline V and J ends were trimmed by 5 bases and 6 bases, with 12 bases remaining between them. CDR1 is MDHEN, CDR2 SYDVKM, per germline. CDR3 in DNA: TGTGCCAGCAGTCCCCCCGTGGTTGATACGCAGTATTTT. This gives the protein CASSPPVVDTQYF.

This clone appeared a few times. The chain recombines TRBV19 with TRBJ1-2; no reliable D call. V lost 4 bases, J lost 5 bases, and 14 bases lay in between. CDR3 length: 14 residues. Germline V gene lookup returns CDR1 LNHDA and CDR2 SQIVND (reference sequence). CDR3 in DNA: TGTGCCAGTAGTAATGATGTTGGAACTTATGGCTACACCTTC. This translates into CASSNDVGTYGYTF.

The rearrangement joins TRBV14 to TRBJ1-5, with unresolved D. Germline values: CDR1 SGHDN, CDR2 FVKESK. Trimming removed 0 bases at V and 16 bases at J, with 34 bases between. The CDR3 loop spans 19 amino acids. The CDR3 sequence: CASSQDNALPPAEIGPEHF. In DNA, the CDR3 is TGTGCCAGCAGCCAAGACAACGCCCTACCCCCGGCAGAAATAGGCCCTGAACATTTT.

This clone was counted between two and nine times. The chain combines TRBV1 with TRBJ2-3; no DNA check was done on the table's D call, TRBD2. TRBV1 is termed a pseudogene. CDR3 length: 19 amino acids. In DNA form, the CDR3 reads TGCGCCAGCAGCCAAGACGGTATGGGACTAGCGGAATACACAGATACGCAGTATTTT. Encoded protein: CASSQDGMGLAEYTDTQYF.

The chain has TRBV5-1 and TRBJ2-7; TRBD2 might be the D (6 bases). The CDR3 contains 14 residues. Trimming stripped 1 base from V and 2 bases from J, with 10 bases between. Germline V lookup: CDR1 SGHRS, CDR2 YFSETQ. This CDR3 is CASSLFGGTYEQYF. DNA of the CDR3: TGCGCCAGCAGCTTGTTCGGGGGTACCTACGAGCAGTACTTC.

The chain joins TRBV11-3 to TRBJ1-1; D gene uncertain. The CDR3 covers 15 residues. V dropped 3 bases and J dropped 4 bases, with 15 bases sitting between them. Germline V CDR1 and CDR2: SGHNT, YENEEA. The DNA of the CDR3 is TGTGCCAGCAGCTTGGGCCAGCCGGTCAGCACTGAAGCTTTCTTT. Its translation: CASSLGQPVSTEAFF.

The chain employs TRBV28 and TRBJ2-3; possibly TRBD1 for D (5 bases). The CDR3 contains 17 residues. Trimming left V 5 bases short and J 0 bases short, with 18 bases between. Germline V gene sequence: CDR1 MDHEN, CDR2 SYDVKM. For the CDR3, the DNA is TGTGCCAGCAGTCCCCGTTTCCAGACAGTCAGCACAGATACGCAGTATTTT. This gives the protein CASSPRFQTVSTDTQYF.

The genes are TRBV10-2 and TRBJ2-7; D unresolved. The CDR3 has 13 amino acids. Deletions cut 2 bases from V and 1 base from J, with 6 bases between. CDR1 and CDR2 (germline): WSHSY, SAAADI. The CDR3 spells CASSEAGSYEQYF. The CDR3 DNA reads as TGCGCCAGCAGTGAGGCAGGTTCCTACGAGCAGTACTTC.

This rearrangement joins TRBV6-8 to TRBJ1-6; D unclear. CDR1 and CDR2 (germline): MNHGY, SAAAGT. The CDR3 covers 13 residues. V gave up 10 bases and J gave up 5 bases, with 12 bases separating them. CDR3 region: CAISSDHNSPLHF. The CDR3, as DNA: TGTGCCATCAGCTCGGACCATAATTCACCCCTCCACTTT.

This clone was seen more than once but under ten times. The V call is TRBV6-8, the J call TRBJ1-1; D not certain. CDR3 length: 12 amino acids. V was shortened by 4 bases and J by 5 bases, with 8 bases between the two germline ends. CDR1 is MNHGY, CDR2 SAAAGT, per germline. CDR3 sequence: CASSSGLTEAFF. CDR3 nucleotide sequence: TGTGCCAGCAGTTCCGGCTTAACTGAAGCTTTCTTT.

This clone showed up just a few times. The chain has TRBV4-1 and TRBJ2-7, with D possibly being TRBD1 (5 bases). CDR3 length equals 15 residues. Germline CDR1 is MGHRA and CDR2 is YSYEKL. Trimming took 0 bases from V and 4 from J, leaving 13 bases between them. CDR3 bases: TGCGCCAGCAGCCAAGATTTTGGCAGGGTGTACGAGCAGTACTTC. It encodes CASSQDFGRVYEQYF.

This clone was seen a handful of times. In DNA form, the CDR3 reads TGTGCCAGCAGTCTCGGATGGACAGGGGGCCACGAGCAGTACTTC. Translated, it gives CASSLGWTGGHEQYF. The rearrangement joins TRBV28 to TRBJ2-7; 11 nucleotides agree with TRBD1. The CDR3 sequence is 15 residues long. Per germline, CDR1 MDHEN and CDR2 SYDVKM. The V and J ends lost 5 bases and 5 bases, in that order; junction bases with no gene match: 8. Drawing the rest from reference TRBV28 and TRBJ2-7, the complete variable domain is DVKVTQSSRYLVKRTGEKVFLECVQDMDHENMFWYRQDPGLGLRLIYFSYDVKMKEKGDIPEGYSVSREKKERFSLILESASTNQTSMYLCASSLGWTGGHEQYFGPGTRLTVT.

This clone was counted many times. The V and J genes are TRBV28 and TRBJ1-5; D is perhaps TRBD1 (6 bases). Trimming removed 3 bases at V and 7 bases at J, with 16 bases between. The CDR3 covers 15 residues. Looked up from germline, CDR1 is MDHEN and CDR2 is SYDVKM. In DNA, the CDR3 is TGTGCCAGCAGTTTCTTACAGGGCCCGGGACAGCCCCAGCATTTT. It yields the protein CASSFLQGPGQPQHF.

The table lists this clone with a few counts. The rearrangement links TRBV2 to TRBJ1-1; D gene unclear. The germline gives CDR1 SNHLY, CDR2 FYNNEI. Trimming stripped 6 bases from V and 8 bases from J, with 13 bases between. This CDR3 is 12 amino acids long. The CDR3 spells CASRLHDREAFF. The CDR3 DNA is TGTGCCAGCAGGCTACACGATCGGGAAGCTTTCTTT.

This chain links TRBV10-2 with TRBJ2-7, with a possible D match to TRBD1 (6 bases). Trimming removed 4 bases at V and 5 bases at J, with 12 bases between. This CDR3 is 13 amino acids long. In germline, CDR1 is WSHSY, CDR2 SAAADI. This CDR3 is CASSGQAFHEQYF. CDR3 nucleotide sequence: TGCGCCAGCAGTGGACAGGCCTTCCACGAGCAGTACTTC.

The chain couples TRBV6-8 to TRBJ2-1; D possibly uses TRBD1 or TRBD2 (5 bases each). The germline CDR1 and CDR2 sequences are MNHGY and SAAAGT. Deletions cut 10 bases from V and 5 bases from J, with 15 bases between. The CDR3 loop spans 13 amino acids. DNA for the CDR3: TGTGCCACCTCAAAGGGGACCAACAATGAGCAGTTCTTC. Its protein product is CATSKGTNNEQFF.